This T cell receptor beta chain was sequenced in a study of OX40 agonist ivuxolimab in advanced cancers. Study-wide results and caveats: Partly responding patients at 0.1-3.0 mg/kg showed some of the smallest clonal expansion.

Patients had blood sampled at baseline and again on cycle 4 day 1 and cycle 7 day 1. Germline values: CDR1 MDHEN, CDR2 SYDVKM. CDR3 size: 13 residues. V was clipped by 6 bases and J by 9 bases, with 15 bases between them. Comment on this clone: Its antigen is not identified.

Clones were read by immunoSEQ multiplex PCR, and TCRdb kept only the in-frame ones, dropping some. The data hold more than 55,000 clones, with about 90% observed a single time. The gene calls are TRBV28 and TRBJ2-1; D may be TRBD1 or TRBD2 (7 bases each). The material was CD4+ or CD8+ T cells sorted from blood, obtained in a trial of the OX40 agonist ivuxolimab. The receptor was derived from an adult with an advanced solid tumor such as melanoma, head and neck, liver or kidney cancer. CDR3 in DNA: TGTGCCAGCAGCCCAGGGGGGGCGGCTGAGCAGTTCTTC. This gives the protein CASSPGGAAEQFF.